This passage covers 28 T cell receptor beta chains from one sample sequenced in a study of cytomegalovirus exposure and HLA in healthy donors. Researchers ran the PCR with 60 Vbeta and 13 Jbeta primers. Profiling relied on immunoSEQ multiplex PCR, and the TCRdb table lists in-frame clones only, not all of them. The sample lists some 250,000 clones; about 81% were seen once. The sample was PBMCs. These TCRs come from a woman in her thirties or forties in good health and CMV-seropositive.

In the case of this clone: At one end the junction does not follow the germline gene, possibly because of a read error. This chain links TRBV7-7 with TRBJ2-3; 12 positions agree with TRBD1. Germline lookup yields CDR1 SSHAT and CDR2 FNYEAQ (reference sequence). This CDR3 comprises 19 residues. The CDR3 DNA follows: TGTGCTAGCAGCCTTCCGGGACAGGGGGCGGGAATAAGCACAGATACGCAGTATTTT. It encodes CASSLPGQGAGISTDTQYF.

This clone has just one count. The chain uses TRBV28 and TRBJ2-7; 10 nucleotides align to TRBD2. Germline values: CDR1 MDHEN, CDR2 SYDVKM. With V trimmed by 4 bases and J by 0 bases, 3 bases remained unmatched. CDR3 size: 15 residues. CDR3 nucleotide sequence: TGTGCCAGCAGTTCAGCTAGCGGGAGCTCCTACGAGCAGTACTTC. Its translation is CASSSASGSSYEQYF.

This rearrangement joins TRBV19 to TRBJ1-1, with a tentative D call TRBD1 (5 bases). Germline CDR1 LNHDA, CDR2 SQIVND (reference sequence). V was trimmed by 6 bases and J by 6 bases, leaving 11 bases between them. The CDR3 consists of 12 residues. The CDR3 sequence is CASSLQGSEAFF. The CDR3 nucleotides read TGTGCCAGTAGCCTCCAGGGATCTGAAGCTTTCTTT.

The V call is TRBV9, the J call TRBJ1-3, with D perhaps matching TRBD1 (5 bases). V shed 5 bases and J shed 4 bases, with 13 bases lying between them. CDR3 length: 14 residues. Germline CDR1 and CDR2: SGDLS and YYNGEE. CDR3 sequence reads: CASRGGAEGNTIYF. CDR3 coding DNA: TGTGCCAGCAGGGGAGGGGCGGAGGGAAACACCATATATTTT.

This CDR3 is CASSLRTGESYEQYF. CDR3 coding DNA: TGCGCCAGCAGCCTGCGGACAGGGGAAAGCTACGAGCAGTACTTC. This chain links TRBV5-1 with TRBJ2-5; 9 bases match TRBD1. The J call may be mistaken, given a closer DNA end match to TRBJ2-7. Germline lookup yields CDR1 SGHRS and CDR2 YFSETQ. The CDR3 is 15 amino acids.

V is TRBV6-5 and J is TRBJ2-1; 12 bases are shared with TRBD2. In germline, CDR1 is MNHEY, CDR2 SVGAGI. V lost 2 bases to trimming and J lost 4 bases; unmatched junction nucleotides: 3. The CDR3 runs 16 residues. The CDR3 DNA follows: TGTGCCAGCAGTTACCAAGGACTAGCGGGGTACAATGAGCAGTTCTTC. It yields the protein CASSYQGLAGYNEQFF.

V is TRBV9 and J is TRBJ1-5; the match to TRBD1 covers 9 bases. CDR1 and CDR2 (germline): SGDLS, YYNGEE. The CDR3 totals 14 residues. V trimming: 4 bases; J trimming: 5 bases; junction bases outside the gene matches: 4. The CDR3 loop reads CASSKTGGYQPQHF. For the CDR3, the DNA is TGTGCCAGCAGCAAGACAGGGGGTTATCAGCCCCAGCATTTT.

In DNA, the CDR3 is TGTGCCAGCAGCTTAGTTCTGGGCGGGAGGGCCGGCGAGCAGTACTTC. Protein product: CASSLVLGGRAGEQYF. V gene TRBV11-3 combines with J gene TRBJ2-7; 9 bases map to TRBD2. There are 16 residues in the CDR3. V shed 1 base, J shed 6 bases, and the junction held 10 bases outside the gene matches. Germline CDR1 SGHNT, CDR2 YENEEA. Complete variable domain (other parts from reference TRBV11-3 and TRBJ2-7): EAGVVQSPRYKIIEKKQPVAFWCNPISGHNTLYWYLQNLGQGPELLIRYENEEAVDDSQLPKDRFSAERLKGVDSTLKIQPAELGDSAVYLCASSLVLGGRAGEQYFGPGTRLTVT.

The gene calls are TRBV18 and TRBJ1-2, with a possible D match to TRBD1 (6 bases). Germline V gene lookup returns CDR1 KGHSH and CDR2 LQKENI. The CDR3 is 13 residues long. Trimming cost V 8 bases and J 4 bases, with 14 bases left between them. The CDR3 sequence is CASLGTRGYGYTF. The CDR3 nucleotides are TGTGCCAGCCTCGGGACAAGGGGCTATGGCTACACCTTC.

This sequence joins TRBV15 and TRBJ2-5; 10 bases match TRBD2. Germline values: CDR1 LNHNV, CDR2 YYDKDF (reference sequence). Germline trimming cut 1 base from V and 2 bases from J; bases unmatched to any gene: 7. This CDR3 contains 17 residues. CDR3 nucleotides: TGTGCCACCAGCAGAGTGCCAGCGGGAGGGGAACAAGAGACCCAGTACTTC. Residues: CATSRVPAGGEQETQYF.

V gene TRBV4-1 combines with J gene TRBJ2-1; 10 bases map to TRBD2. J lost 6 bases, V lost 0 bases, and 17 bases had no gene match. Germline lookup yields CDR1 MGHRA and CDR2 YSYEKL. The CDR3 has 20 amino acids. This chain's CDR3 is CASSQDRKREGLFRANEQFF. CDR3 in DNA: TGCGCCAGCAGCCAAGATCGAAAGCGGGAGGGCCTCTTCAGAGCCAATGAGCAGTTCTTC.

This clone was observed a few times. The V and J genes are TRBV11-2 and TRBJ1-6, with 7 bases lining up with TRBD1. V lost 1 base and J lost 10; bases outside the gene matches: 7. Germline CDR1 is SGHAT and CDR2 is FQNNGV. The CDR3 is 15 amino acids. The CDR3: CASSLGQGDGSPLHF. Written as DNA, the CDR3 is TGTGCCAGCAGCTTAGGCCAGGGGGACGGGTCACCCCTCCACTTT.

This clone was seen only once. The CDR3 loop reads CASSLALWTSGSNEQFF. The CDR3 bases are TGTGCCAGCAGCTTGGCGTTATGGACTAGCGGGAGTAATGAGCAGTTCTTC. The chain links TRBV5-6 to TRBJ2-1; 13 bases agree with TRBD2. This CDR3 comprises 17 residues. Germline lookup yields CDR1 SGHDT and CDR2 YYEEEE. J was trimmed by 7 bases and V by 0 bases; bases with no gene match: 7.

The chain links TRBV29-1 to TRBJ1-1; perhaps TRBD1 as D (5 bases). Trimming pared 8 bases from V and 1 base from J, leaving 14 bases between. The CDR3 is 13 amino acids. Per the germline V gene, CDR1 is SQVTM and CDR2 is ANQGSEA. The CDR3 DNA follows: TGCAGCCTTAGCCACAGGCAGAACACTGAAGCTTTCTTT. It yields the protein CSLSHRQNTEAFF.

This clone was counted only a few times. The J gene is TRBJ1-2, the V gene TRBV5-1; possibly TRBD1 for D (5 bases). The CDR3 is 18 residues long. CDR1 is SGHRS, CDR2 YFSETQ, per germline. V gave up 4 bases and J gave up 4 bases, with 26 bases separating them. Here the CDR3 reads CASSPGGAGAAVGYGYTF. For the CDR3, the DNA is TGCGCCAGCAGCCCCGGTGGGGCAGGCGCGGCAGTGGGCTATGGCTACACCTTC.

This chain uses TRBV11-2 with TRBJ2-4, with TRBD1 matching over 7 bases. The junction had 16 bases not matched to a gene; V was cut back by 5 bases and J by 6 bases. Germline assignment: CDR1 SGHAT and CDR2 FQNNGV. The CDR3 sequence is 17 residues long. CDR3 sequence (DNA): TGTGCCAGCAGCGACCCCGGGACAGCCACGTCTCGAAACATTCAGTACTTC. This encodes CASSDPGTATSRNIQYF.

J is TRBJ2-3 and V is TRBV7-2; 7 bases are a match to TRBD2. CDR3 length: 15 residues. Unmatched junction bases numbered 6, after V lost 2 bases and J lost 4 bases. CDR1 SGHTA and CDR2 FQGNSA come from the germline V gene. CDR3 sequence: CASSLQVGGADTQYF. The CDR3 DNA reads TGTGCCAGCAGCTTACAGGTGGGGGGGGCAGATACGCAGTATTTT.

This clone was seen a single time. The genes are TRBV27 and TRBJ1-1; unclear D gene. CDR1 MNHEY and CDR2 SMNVEV come from the germline V gene (reference sequence). The CDR3 length is 15 residues. The V end was cut by 5 bases, the J end by 8 bases, with 21 bases between. The CDR3 DNA reads as TGTGCCAGCAGTGACTTGGACGGGGATCGGTCGGAAGCTTTCTTT. The encoded protein is CASSDLDGDRSEAFF.

The chain has TRBV6-5 and TRBJ2-7; D remains ambiguous. V lost 2 bases to trimming and J lost 0 bases, with 14 bases between them. This CDR3 comprises 16 residues. Germline loops: CDR1 MNHEY, CDR2 SVGAGI. CDR3 coding DNA: TGTGCCAGCAGTTACAGGCTACTACTACCCTCCTACGAGCAGTACTTC. Amino acids: CASSYRLLLPSYEQYF.

The chain has TRBV6-4 and TRBJ1-4, with D possibly matching TRBD1 (6 bases). CDR1 and CDR2 from the germline V gene are MRHNA and SNTAGT. CDR3 length: 18 amino acids. Trimming shortened V by 1 base and J by 1 base, and 16 bases separated the two germline ends. The CDR3 reads CASSDLEVIRGTNEKLFF. CDR3 sequence (DNA): TGTGCCAGCAGTGACTTGGAGGTGATCAGGGGAACTAATGAAAAACTGTTTTTT.

V usage is TRBV30 and J usage is TRBJ1-5; D unclear. Germline V gene data show CDR1 as GTSNPN and CDR2 as SVGIG (reference sequence). V lost 5 bases and J lost 0, with 8 bases in between. The CDR3 runs to 13 residues. DNA of the CDR3: TGTGCCTGGGGCCCTGATAGCAATCAGCCCCAGCATTTT. It yields the protein CAWGPDSNQPQHF.

The gene calls are TRBV9 and TRBJ2-3, with TRBD1 matching over 8 bases. The CDR3 loop spans 16 amino acids. CDR1 SGDLS and CDR2 YYNGEE come from the germline V gene. V gave up 4 bases and J gave up 5 bases; unmatched junction bases: 12. CDR3 DNA sequence: TGTGCCAGCAGCAGACAGACAGGGGCGCTGATAGATACGCAGTATTTT. It yields the protein CASSRQTGALIDTQYF. Drawing the rest from reference TRBV9 and TRBJ2-3, the complete variable domain is DSGVTQTPKHLITATGQRVTLRCSPRSGDLSVYWYQQSLDQGLQFLIQYYNGEERAKGNILERFSAQQFPDLHSELNLSSLELGDSALYFCASSRQTGALIDTQYFGPGTRLTVL.

This sequence joins TRBV6-1 and TRBJ2-5, with D perhaps matching TRBD1 (5 bases). Germline CDR1 and CDR2: MNHNS and SASEGT. V was trimmed by 6 bases and J by 1 base, leaving 12 bases between them. This CDR3 is built from 14 residues. The CDR3 loop reads CASRLPGIQETQYF. The DNA for the CDR3 is TGTGCCAGCAGACTCCCAGGGATCCAAGAGACCCAGTACTTC.

The gene calls are TRBV5-5 and TRBJ2-1; 11 positions agree with TRBD2. Per the germline V gene, CDR1 is SGHKS and CDR2 is YYEKEE (reference sequence). The length of the CDR3 is 15 residues. V shed 4 bases and J 8 bases; nucleotides not matched to a gene: 8. CDR3 protein: CASSSPLAGVDEQFF. The CDR3 DNA reads as TGTGCCAGCAGCAGCCCACTAGCGGGAGTCGATGAGCAGTTCTTC.

V usage is TRBV18 and J usage is TRBJ2-5; unclear D gene. From germline, CDR1 is KGHSH and CDR2 LQKENI. This CDR3 region has 14 residues. Trimming pared 3 bases from V and 7 bases from J, leaving 15 bases between. The CDR3 DNA reads as TGTGCCAGCTCACCGCAGAATGCCAGTGGGACCCAGTACTTC. Encoded protein: CASSPQNASGTQYF.

The J gene is TRBJ2-7, the V gene TRBV19, with D tentatively TRBD1 (6 bases). The V end lost 7 bases, the J end lost 4 bases, and 14 bases lay between the germline ends. The CDR3 loop spans 13 amino acids. CDR1 is LNHDA and CDR2 is SQIVND in the germline V gene (reference sequence). CDR3 nucleotide sequence: TGTGCCAGTAAGGGACATAACCTATACGAGCAGTACTTC. It is translated as CASKGHNLYEQYF.

V gene TRBV13 combines with J gene TRBJ1-1; D possibly corresponds to TRBD1 (6 bases). The V end was cut by 6 bases, the J end by 1 base, with 9 bases between. CDR1 is PRHDT and CDR2 is FYEKMQ in the germline V gene (reference sequence). The CDR3 runs 13 residues. CDR3 loop: CASSRTANTEAFF. CDR3 in DNA: TGTGCCAGCAGTCGGACAGCGAACACTGAAGCTTTCTTT.

This chain joins TRBV27 and TRBJ1-1, with 9 bases lining up with TRBD1. Trimming cost V 3 bases and J 8 bases; bases outside gene matches: 10. Germline V gene sequence: CDR1 MNHEY, CDR2 SMNVEV (reference sequence). This CDR3 has 15 residues. The CDR3 nucleotides read TGTGCCAGCAGTTTGATTGATCCGACAGGGGGGGAAGCTTTCTTT. It encodes CASSLIDPTGGEAFF.